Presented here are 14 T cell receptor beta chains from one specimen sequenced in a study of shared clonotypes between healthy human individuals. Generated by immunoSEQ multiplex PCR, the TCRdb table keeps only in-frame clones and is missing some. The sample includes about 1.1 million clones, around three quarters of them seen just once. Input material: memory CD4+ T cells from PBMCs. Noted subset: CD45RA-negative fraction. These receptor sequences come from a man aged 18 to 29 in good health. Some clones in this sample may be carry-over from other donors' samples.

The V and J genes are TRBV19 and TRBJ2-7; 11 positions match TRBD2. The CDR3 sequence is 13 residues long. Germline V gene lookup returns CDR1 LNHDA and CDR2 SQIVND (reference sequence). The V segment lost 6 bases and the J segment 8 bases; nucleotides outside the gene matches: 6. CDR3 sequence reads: CASSPTSGSKQYF. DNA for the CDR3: TGTGCCAGTAGCCCTACTAGCGGGAGTAAGCAGTACTTC.

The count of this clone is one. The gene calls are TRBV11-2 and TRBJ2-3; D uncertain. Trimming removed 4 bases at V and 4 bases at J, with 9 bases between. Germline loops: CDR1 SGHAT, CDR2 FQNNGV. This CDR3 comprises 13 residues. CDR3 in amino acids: CASSSRTPDTQYF. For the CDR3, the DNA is TGTGCCAGCAGCTCCCGGACCCCAGATACGCAGTATTTT.

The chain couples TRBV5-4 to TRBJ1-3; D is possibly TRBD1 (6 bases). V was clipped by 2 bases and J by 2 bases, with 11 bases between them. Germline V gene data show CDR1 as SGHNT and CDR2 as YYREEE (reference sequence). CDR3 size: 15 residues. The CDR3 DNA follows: TGTGCCAGCAGCTTATGGGCAGGGGCTGGAAACACCATATATTTT. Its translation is CASSLWAGAGNTIYF.

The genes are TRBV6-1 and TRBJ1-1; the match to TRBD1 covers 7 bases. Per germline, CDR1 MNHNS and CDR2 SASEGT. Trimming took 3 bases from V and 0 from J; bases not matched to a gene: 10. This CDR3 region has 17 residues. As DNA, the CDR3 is TGTGCCAGCAGTGACGTGACAGGGAGTCCTATGAACACTGAAGCTTTCTTT. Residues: CASSDVTGSPMNTEAFF.

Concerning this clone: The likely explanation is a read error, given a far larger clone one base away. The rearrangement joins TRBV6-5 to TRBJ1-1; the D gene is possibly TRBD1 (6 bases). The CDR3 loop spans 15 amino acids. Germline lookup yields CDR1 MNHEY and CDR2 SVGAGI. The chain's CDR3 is CASSLSGVRGTETFF. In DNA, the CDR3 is TGTGCCAGCAGTCTGTCAGGGGTTAGGGGCACTGAAACTTTCTTT.

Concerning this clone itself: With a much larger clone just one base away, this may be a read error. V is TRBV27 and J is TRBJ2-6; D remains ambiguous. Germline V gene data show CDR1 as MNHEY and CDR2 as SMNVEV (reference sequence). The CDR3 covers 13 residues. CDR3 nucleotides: TGTGCCAGCAGTATATCTGGGGCCAACGTCCTGACTTTC. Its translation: CASSISGANVLTF.

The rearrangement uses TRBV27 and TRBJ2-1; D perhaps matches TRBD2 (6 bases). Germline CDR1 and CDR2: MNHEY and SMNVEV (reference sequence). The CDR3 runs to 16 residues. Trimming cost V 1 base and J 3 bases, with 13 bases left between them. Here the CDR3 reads CASSLLVRRGYNEQFF. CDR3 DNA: TGTGCCAGCAGTTTATTGGTTCGGCGGGGCTACAATGAGCAGTTCTTC.

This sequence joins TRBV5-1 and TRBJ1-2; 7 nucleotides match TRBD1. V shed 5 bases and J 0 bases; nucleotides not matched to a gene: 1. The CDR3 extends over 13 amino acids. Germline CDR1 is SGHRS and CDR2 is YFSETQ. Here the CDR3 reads CASRGTANYGYTF. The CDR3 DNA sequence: TGCGCCAGCAGGGGGACAGCTAACTATGGCTACACCTTC.

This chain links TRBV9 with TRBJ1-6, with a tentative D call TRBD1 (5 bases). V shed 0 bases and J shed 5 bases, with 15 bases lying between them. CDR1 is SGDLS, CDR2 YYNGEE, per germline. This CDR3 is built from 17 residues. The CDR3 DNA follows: TGTGCCAGCAGCGTAGTTTCCGCCGGGGGAGATAATTCACCCCTCCACTTT. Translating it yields CASSVVSAGGDNSPLHF.

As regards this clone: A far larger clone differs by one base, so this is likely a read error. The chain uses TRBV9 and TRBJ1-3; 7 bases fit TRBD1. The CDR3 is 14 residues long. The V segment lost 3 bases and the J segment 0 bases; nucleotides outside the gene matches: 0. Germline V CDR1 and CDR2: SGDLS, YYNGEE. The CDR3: CASSGDSSGNTIYF. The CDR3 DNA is TGTGCCAGCAGCGGGGACAGCTCTGGAAACACCATATATTTT.

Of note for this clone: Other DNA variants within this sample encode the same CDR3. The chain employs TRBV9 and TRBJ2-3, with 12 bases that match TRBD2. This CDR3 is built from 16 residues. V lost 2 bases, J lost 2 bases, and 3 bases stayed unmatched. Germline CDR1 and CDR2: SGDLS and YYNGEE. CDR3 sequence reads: CASSVGLAGPTDTQYF. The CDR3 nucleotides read TGTGCCAGCAGCGTCGGACTAGCGGGGCCCACAGATACGCAGTATTTT.

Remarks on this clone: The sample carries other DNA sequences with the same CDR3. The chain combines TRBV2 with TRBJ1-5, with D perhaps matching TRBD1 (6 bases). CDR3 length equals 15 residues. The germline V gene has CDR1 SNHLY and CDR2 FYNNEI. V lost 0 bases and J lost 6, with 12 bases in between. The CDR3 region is CASSEARGAGQPQHF. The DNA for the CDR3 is TGTGCCAGCAGTGAAGCGCGGGGGGCGGGTCAGCCCCAGCATTTT. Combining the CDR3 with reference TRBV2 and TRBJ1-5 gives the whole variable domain EPEVTQTPSHQVTQMGQEVILRCVPISNHLYFYWYRQILGQKVEFLVSFYNNEISEKSEIFDDQFSVERPDGSNFTLKIRSTKLEDSAMYFCASSEARGAGQPQHFGDGTRLSIL.

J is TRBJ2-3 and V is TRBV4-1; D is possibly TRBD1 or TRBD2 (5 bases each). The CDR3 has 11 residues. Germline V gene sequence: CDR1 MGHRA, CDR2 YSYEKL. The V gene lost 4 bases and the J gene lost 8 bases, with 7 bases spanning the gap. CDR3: CASSRDRTQYF. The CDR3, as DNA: TGCGCCAGCAGCCGGGACCGTACGCAGTATTTT.

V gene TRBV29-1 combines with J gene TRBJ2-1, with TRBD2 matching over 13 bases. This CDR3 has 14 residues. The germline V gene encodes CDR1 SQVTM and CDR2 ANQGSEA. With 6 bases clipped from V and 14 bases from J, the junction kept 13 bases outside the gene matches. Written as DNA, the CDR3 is TGCAGCGTAGGAGGCGGACTAGCGGGAGCAAGTGAGTTCTTC. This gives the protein CSVGGGLAGASEFF.